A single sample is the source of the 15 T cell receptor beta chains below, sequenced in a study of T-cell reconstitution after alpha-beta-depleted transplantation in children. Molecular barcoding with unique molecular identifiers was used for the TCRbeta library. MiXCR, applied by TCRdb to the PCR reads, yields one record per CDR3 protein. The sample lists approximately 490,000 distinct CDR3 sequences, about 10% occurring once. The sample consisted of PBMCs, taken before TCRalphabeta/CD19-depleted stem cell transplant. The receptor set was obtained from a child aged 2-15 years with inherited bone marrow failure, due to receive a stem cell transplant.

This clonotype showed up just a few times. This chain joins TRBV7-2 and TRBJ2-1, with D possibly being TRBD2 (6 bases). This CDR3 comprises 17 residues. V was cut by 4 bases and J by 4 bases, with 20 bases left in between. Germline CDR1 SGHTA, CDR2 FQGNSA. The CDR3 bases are TGTGCCAGCAGCTACCAAGTTAAACGGGGACTTTACAATGAGCAGTTCTTC. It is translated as CASSYQVKRGLYNEQFF.

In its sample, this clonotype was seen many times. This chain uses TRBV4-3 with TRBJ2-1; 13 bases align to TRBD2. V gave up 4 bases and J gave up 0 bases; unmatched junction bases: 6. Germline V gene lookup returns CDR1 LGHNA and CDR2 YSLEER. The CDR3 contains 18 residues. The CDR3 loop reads CASSRGLAGPYSYNEQFF. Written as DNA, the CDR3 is TGCGCCAGCAGCCGGGGACTAGCGGGACCATACTCCTACAATGAGCAGTTCTTC.

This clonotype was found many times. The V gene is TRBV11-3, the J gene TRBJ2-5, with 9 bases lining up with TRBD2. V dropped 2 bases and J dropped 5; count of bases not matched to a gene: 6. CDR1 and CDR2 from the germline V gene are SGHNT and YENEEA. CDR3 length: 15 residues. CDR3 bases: TGTGCCAGCAGCTTAACTGCGGGAGGGGGGGAGACCCAGTACTTC. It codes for CASSLTAGGGETQYF. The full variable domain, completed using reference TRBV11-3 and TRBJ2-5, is EAGVVQSPRYKIIEKKQPVAFWCNPISGHNTLYWYLQNLGQGPELLIRYENEEAVDDSQLPKDRFSAERLKGVDSTLKIQPAELGDSAVYLCASSLTAGGGETQYFGPGTRLLVL.

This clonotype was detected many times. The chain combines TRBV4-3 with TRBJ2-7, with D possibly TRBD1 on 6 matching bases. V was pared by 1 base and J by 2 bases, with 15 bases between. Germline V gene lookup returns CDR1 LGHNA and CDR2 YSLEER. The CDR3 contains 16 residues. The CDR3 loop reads CASSQGSGTSTYEQYF. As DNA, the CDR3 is TGCGCCAGCAGCCAAGGCTCCGGGACATCCACCTACGAGCAGTACTTC.

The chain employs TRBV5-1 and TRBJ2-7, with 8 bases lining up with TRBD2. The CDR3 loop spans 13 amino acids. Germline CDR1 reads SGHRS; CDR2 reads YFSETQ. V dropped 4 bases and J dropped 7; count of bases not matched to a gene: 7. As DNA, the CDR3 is TGCGCCAGCAGCCGGCCAGCGGGAGATGAGCAGTACTTC. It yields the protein CASSRPAGDEQYF.

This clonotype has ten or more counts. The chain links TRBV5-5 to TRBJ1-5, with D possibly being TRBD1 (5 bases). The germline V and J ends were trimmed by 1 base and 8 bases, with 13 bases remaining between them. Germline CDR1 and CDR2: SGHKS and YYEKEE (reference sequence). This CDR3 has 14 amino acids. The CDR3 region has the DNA TGTGCCAGCAGCTTGCCGGGGGGAGGAGAGCCCCAGCATTTT. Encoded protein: CASSLPGGGEPQHF.

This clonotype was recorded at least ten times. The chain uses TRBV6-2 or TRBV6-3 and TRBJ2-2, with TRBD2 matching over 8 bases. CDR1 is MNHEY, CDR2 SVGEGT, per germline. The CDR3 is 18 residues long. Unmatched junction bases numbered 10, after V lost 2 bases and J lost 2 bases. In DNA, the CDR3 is TGTGCCAGCAGTTACGGGTTGATAGCGGGACGAAACACCGGGGAGCTGTTTTTT. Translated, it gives CASSYGLIAGRNTGELFF.

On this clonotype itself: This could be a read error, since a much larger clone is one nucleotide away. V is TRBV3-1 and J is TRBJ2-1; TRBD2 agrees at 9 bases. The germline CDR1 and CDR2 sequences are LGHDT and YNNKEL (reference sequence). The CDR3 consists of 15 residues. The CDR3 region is CSSSLAGESWGEQFF. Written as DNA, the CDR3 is TGTTCCAGCAGTTTAGCGGGAGAATCGTGGGGTGAGCAGTTCTTC.

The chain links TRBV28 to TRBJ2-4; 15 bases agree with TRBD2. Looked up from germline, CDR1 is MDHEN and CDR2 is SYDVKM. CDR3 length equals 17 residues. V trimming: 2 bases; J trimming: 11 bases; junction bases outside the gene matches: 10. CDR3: CASSLIARGLAGGLQYF. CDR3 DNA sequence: TGTGCCAGCAGTTTAATCGCCCGGGGACTAGCGGGAGGCCTTCAGTACTTC.

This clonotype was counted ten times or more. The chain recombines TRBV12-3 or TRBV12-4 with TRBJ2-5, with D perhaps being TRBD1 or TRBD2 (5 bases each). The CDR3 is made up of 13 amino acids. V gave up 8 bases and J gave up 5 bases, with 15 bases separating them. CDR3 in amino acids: CASGPQRGETQYF. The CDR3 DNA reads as TGTGCCAGCGGACCCCAGAGGGGTGAGACCCAGTACTTC.

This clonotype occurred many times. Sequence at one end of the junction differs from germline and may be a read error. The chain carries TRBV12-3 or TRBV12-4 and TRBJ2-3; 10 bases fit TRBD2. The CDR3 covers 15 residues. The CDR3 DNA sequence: TGTGCCAGCAGTATAGCGGGAGGAAACACAGATACGCAGTATTTT. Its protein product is CASSIAGGNTDTQYF.

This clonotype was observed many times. For the CDR3, the DNA is TGTGCCAGCAGATTAGCGGGAGGGCTTAAAAACATTCAGTACTTC. Its translation is CASRLAGGLKNIQYF. The V call is TRBV27, the J call TRBJ2-4; TRBD2 matches at 11 bases. The CDR3 runs to 15 residues. Losses at the gene ends were 6 bases for V and 4 bases for J; bases not matched to a gene: 5. Germline CDR1 MNHEY, CDR2 SMNVEV (reference sequence).

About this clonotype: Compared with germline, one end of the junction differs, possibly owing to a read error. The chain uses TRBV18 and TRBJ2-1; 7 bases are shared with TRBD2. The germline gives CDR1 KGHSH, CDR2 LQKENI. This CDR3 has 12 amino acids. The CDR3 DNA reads TGTGCCAGCTCACCGTTAAGCGGGAATCCTATCTTC. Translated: CASSPLSGNPIF.

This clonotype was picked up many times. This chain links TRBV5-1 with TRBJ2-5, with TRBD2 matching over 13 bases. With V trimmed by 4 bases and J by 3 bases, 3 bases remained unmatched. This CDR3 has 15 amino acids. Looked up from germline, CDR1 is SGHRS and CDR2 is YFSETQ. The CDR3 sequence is CASSPGTSGEETQYF. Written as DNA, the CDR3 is TGCGCCAGCAGCCCGGGGACTAGCGGGGAAGAGACCCAGTACTTC.

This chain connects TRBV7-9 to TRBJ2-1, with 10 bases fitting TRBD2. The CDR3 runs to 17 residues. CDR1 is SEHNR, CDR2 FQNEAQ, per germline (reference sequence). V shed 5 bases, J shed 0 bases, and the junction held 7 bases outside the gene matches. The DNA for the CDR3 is TGTGCCAGCAGCAGAAGGACTAGCGGTGACTCCTACAATGAGCAGTTCTTC. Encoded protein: CASSRRTSGDSYNEQFF. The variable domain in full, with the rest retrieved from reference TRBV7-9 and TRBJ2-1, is DTGVSQNPRHKITKRGQNVTFRCDPISEHNRLYWYRQTLGQGPEFLTYFQNEAQLEKSRLLSDRFSAERPKGSFSTLEIQRTEQGDSAMYLCASSRRTSGDSYNEQFFGPGTRLTVL.